This passage covers 26 T cell receptor beta chains from one sample sequenced in a study of neurological immune-mediated disorders. TCRdb fed the 5' RACE reads into MiXCR, producing one record per CDR3 protein. The sample carries approximately 59,000 distinct CDR3 sequences, approximately 5.3% recorded once. Sequences were obtained from PBMCs. All receptors derive from a human donor with multiple sclerosis. The donor label of this sample is uncertain.

In this sample, this clonotype turned up many times. The chain combines TRBV11-2 with TRBJ2-3; D gene ambiguous. Trimming removed 5 bases from V and 7 bases from J, with 16 bases in between. The CDR3 sequence is 14 residues long. The V gene's germline CDR1 is SGHAT and CDR2 FQNNGV. The CDR3 DNA sequence: TGTGCCAGCAGCCAACCCGCCAGGATCCATACGCAGTATTTT. Its protein product is CASSQPARIHTQYF.

This clonotype showed up many times. The chain joins TRBV20-1 to TRBJ1-2, with TRBD1 matching over 7 bases. This CDR3 region has 12 residues. The V and J ends lost 4 bases and 8 bases, in that order; junction bases with no gene match: 7. Germline CDR1 is DFQATT and CDR2 is SNEGSKA (reference sequence). CDR3 coding DNA: TGCAGTGCTATAAGGGGGCAAAGGGGCTACACCTTC. The encoded protein is CSAIRGQRGYTF.

This clonotype has ten or more counts. The V gene is TRBV10-1, the J gene TRBJ2-7; no firm D call. From germline, CDR1 is WNHNN and CDR2 SYGVQD (reference sequence). V lost 11 bases and J 0 bases, leaving 8 bases between the germline ends. This CDR3 comprises 11 residues. As DNA, the CDR3 is TGCGCCTTCCACTCCTCCTACGAGCAGTACTTC. It is translated as CAFHSSYEQYF.

There are many counts of this clonotype. The rearrangement joins TRBV4-2 to TRBJ2-3; 15 bases are shared with TRBD2. This CDR3 is built from 18 residues. V lost 1 base to trimming and J lost 1 base; unmatched junction nucleotides: 3. The germline V gene has CDR1 LGHNA and CDR2 YNFKEQ. In nucleotides, the CDR3 is TGTGCCAGCAGCCAAGGGACTAGCGGGGGGGTCGGCACAGATACGCAGTATTTT. Amino acids: CASSQGTSGGVGTDTQYF.

This clonotype was observed at least ten times. The J gene is TRBJ2-2, the V gene TRBV29-1, with D hard to call. V lost 3 bases, J lost 3 bases, and 5 bases lay in between. This CDR3 spans 12 amino acids. Looked up from germline, CDR1 is SQVTM and CDR2 is ANQGSEA. The DNA of the CDR3 is TGCAGCGTTGACGTTTACACCGGGGAGCTGTTTTTT. It yields the protein CSVDVYTGELFF.

The V and J genes are TRBV5-5 and TRBJ2-7; D unclear. CDR1 is SGHKS and CDR2 is YYEKEE in the germline V gene (reference sequence). Between the trimmed V and J ends, which lost 0 bases and 5 bases, there was a span of 3 bases. This CDR3 has 11 residues. CDR3 sequence (DNA): TGTGCCAGCAGCTTGGCCCACGAGCAGTACTTC. It encodes CASSLAHEQYF.

In its sample, this clonotype was seen many times. CDR3 sequence: CASSPVPSGANVLTF. CDR3 bases: TGTGCCAGCAGCCCCGTCCCCTCTGGGGCCAACGTCCTGACTTTC. The genes are TRBV7-6 and TRBJ2-6, with D unresolved. Germline V CDR1 and CDR2: SGHVS, FNYEAQ. Trimming removed 5 bases from V and 0 bases from J, with 8 bases in between. The CDR3 contains 15 residues.

This clonotype was seen at least ten times. V gene TRBV28 combines with J gene TRBJ2-7; 8 bases fit TRBD2. CDR3 length equals 14 residues. Looked up from germline, CDR1 is MDHEN and CDR2 is SYDVKM. With V trimmed by 4 bases and J by 4 bases, 6 bases remained unmatched. The DNA of the CDR3 is TGTGCCAGCAGTTGGACGGGGGGGCAATACGAGCAGTACTTC. Its protein product is CASSWTGGQYEQYF.

This clonotype was counted many times. This chain joins TRBV18 and TRBJ1-1, with a weak D call TRBD1 (6 bases). The length of the CDR3 is 16 residues. Germline V gene lookup returns CDR1 KGHSH and CDR2 LQKENI. Trimming removed 2 bases at V and 0 bases at J, with 13 bases between. The CDR3 DNA reads as TGTGCCAGCTCACCAAGGGGGGTTGCCATGAACACTGAAGCTTTCTTT. It is translated as CASSPRGVAMNTEAFF.

This clonotype has ten or more counts. The V and J genes are TRBV5-1 and TRBJ2-2; TRBD1 might be the D (6 bases). The CDR3 loop spans 14 amino acids. Trimming shortened V by 0 bases and J by 7 bases, and 10 bases separated the two germline ends. Germline loops: CDR1 SGHRS, CDR2 YFSETQ. The CDR3 loop reads CASSLDRTDGELFF. Written as DNA, the CDR3 is TGCGCCAGCAGCTTGGACCGGACAGACGGGGAGCTGTTTTTT.

This clonotype appeared many times. The gene calls are TRBV27 and TRBJ1-1; no firm D call. The CDR3 contains 14 residues. Germline V gene lookup returns CDR1 MNHEY and CDR2 SMNVEV (reference sequence). Trimming removed 8 bases at V and 0 bases at J, with 13 bases between. Here the CDR3 reads CASRVTVLNTEAFF. CDR3 bases: TGTGCCAGCCGTGTAACAGTCTTGAACACTGAAGCTTTCTTT.

In the case of this clonotype: One end of the junction varies from germline; a read error may be responsible. The chain is built from TRBV11-2 and TRBJ1-4, with D possibly TRBD1 on 5 matching bases. CDR3 size: 12 residues. From germline, CDR1 is SGHAT and CDR2 FQNNGV. CDR3 sequence (DNA): TGTGCCAGCAGCTTAGAAGGTCTGACAGAGGCTTTT. Translated: CASSLEGLTEAF. The full variable domain, with the rest looked up from reference TRBV11-2 and TRBJ1-4, is EAGVAQSPRYKIIEKRQSVAFWCNPISGHATLYWYQQILGQGPKLLIQFQNNGVVDDSQLPKDRFSAERLKGVDSTLKIQPAKLEDSAVYLCASSLEGLTEAFGSGTQLSVL.

This clonotype has a count of ten or more. The gene calls are TRBV6-6 and TRBJ1-4; a weak D match, TRBD1 (6 bases). V dropped 2 bases and J dropped 0 bases, with 10 bases sitting between them. This CDR3 has 16 residues. The germline V gene encodes CDR1 MNHNY and CDR2 SVGAGI (reference sequence). CDR3 sequence reads: CASSYPTGSTNEKLFF. Written as DNA, the CDR3 is TGTGCCAGCAGTTACCCGACAGGTTCAACTAATGAAAAACTGTTTTTT.

J is TRBJ2-6 and V is TRBV2; D may be TRBD2 (5 bases). The germline CDR1 and CDR2 sequences are SNHLY and FYNNEI. Trimming took off 6 bases at V and 0 bases at J, with 15 bases between the two ends. This CDR3 has 17 amino acids. CDR3 sequence: CASSPVSGGSGANVLTF. CDR3 coding DNA: TGTGCCAGCAGCCCGGTATCCGGAGGCTCTGGGGCCAACGTCCTGACTTTC.

This clonotype was observed at least ten times. The chain has TRBV29-1 and TRBJ2-3; TRBD2 matches 7 bases. V shed 1 base, J shed 5 bases, and the junction held 3 bases outside the gene matches. The CDR3 runs to 13 residues. Germline CDR1 SQVTM, CDR2 ANQGSEA. The CDR3, as DNA: TGCAGCGTTGAAGGGGGGGGGGAAGATACGCAGTATTTT. Its protein is CSVEGGGEDTQYF.

This clonotype was seen repeatedly, ten times or more. J is TRBJ2-3 and V is TRBV20-1; TRBD1 or TRBD2 may be the D gene (5 bases each). CDR3 length equals 13 residues. Germline V CDR1 and CDR2: DFQATT, SNEGSKA (reference sequence). The germline V and J ends were trimmed by 4 bases and 5 bases, with 13 bases remaining between them. The CDR3 DNA sequence: TGCAGTGCTACCGGGGACGGCAAAGATACGCAGTATTTT. Its protein product is CSATGDGKDTQYF.

This clonotype showed up many times. The rearrangement links TRBV20-1 to TRBJ2-5; weak D call: TRBD1 (6 bases). The CDR3 has 14 amino acids. Germline V gene data show CDR1 as DFQATT and CDR2 as SNEGSKA (reference sequence). V lost 6 bases and J 4 bases, leaving 18 bases between the germline ends. The CDR3 sequence is CSAGVNRVGETQYF. The CDR3 DNA sequence: TGCAGTGCCGGGGTTAACAGGGTCGGAGAGACCCAGTACTTC.

This rearrangement joins TRBV6-4 to TRBJ1-1, with D unresolved. The CDR3 spans 15 residues. Between the trimmed V and J ends, which lost 6 bases and 3 bases, there was a span of 17 bases. Per the germline V gene, CDR1 is MRHNA and CDR2 is SNTAGT. CDR3: CASSPGPLGHTEAFF. The CDR3 DNA sequence: TGTGCCAGCAGCCCCGGACCGCTCGGCCACACTGAAGCTTTCTTT.

This clonotype appeared many times. The chain combines TRBV25-1 with TRBJ1-6; 8 bases align to TRBD1. Trimming took 6 bases from V and 5 from J; bases not matched to a gene: 6. Germline CDR1 and CDR2: MGHDK and SYGVNS. The CDR3 has 15 amino acids. CDR3 loop: CASRPKTGDNSPLHF. The CDR3 DNA reads TGTGCCAGCAGACCCAAGACAGGGGATAATTCACCCCTCCACTTT.

This clonotype has ten or more counts. The rearrangement uses TRBV28 and TRBJ2-1, with D unresolved. V was pared by 7 bases and J by 10 bases, with 17 bases between. Looked up from germline, CDR1 is MDHEN and CDR2 is SYDVKM. CDR3 length: 13 amino acids. CDR3 DNA: TGTGCCAGCACCCTTACATTATCCGGAGAGCAGTTCTTC. Its translation is CASTLTLSGEQFF.

This clonotype occurred many times. The chain uses TRBV6-1 and TRBJ1-1; D gene uncertain. The CDR3 runs to 13 residues. Germline loops: CDR1 MNHNS, CDR2 SASEGT. The V gene lost 4 bases and the J gene lost 8 bases, with 14 bases spanning the gap. CDR3 sequence (DNA): TGTGCCAGCAGTGTAGTAATGGTGTCGGAAGCTTTCTTT. It yields the protein CASSVVMVSEAFF.

Concerning this clonotype: At one end, the junction sequence differs from germline, possibly due to a read error. The chain couples TRBV5-1 to TRBJ2-1; possible D gene TRBD1, 6 bases. Per the germline V gene, CDR1 is SGHRS and CDR2 is YFSETQ. The CDR3 sequence is 13 residues long. As DNA, the CDR3 is TGCGCCAACAGCTTGGGGGCCGCTGATGAGCAGTTCTTC. Its translation: CANSLGAADEQFF.

This clonotype was seen at least ten times. The chain is built from TRBV5-1 and TRBJ2-7, with D unclear. The CDR3 spans 13 residues. Germline assignment: CDR1 SGHRS and CDR2 YFSETQ. With 3 bases removed from V and 0 bases from J, the gap between germline ends came to 7 bases. The CDR3 DNA sequence: TGCGCCAGCAGCTACGGTGACTCCTACGAGCAGTACTTC. Protein product: CASSYGDSYEQYF.

This clonotype was counted many times. This chain connects TRBV20-1 to TRBJ1-6; D is uncertain. CDR1 and CDR2 (germline): DFQATT, SNEGSKA (reference sequence). V shed 1 base and J shed 6 bases, with 7 bases lying between them. The CDR3 contains 13 residues. In DNA, the CDR3 is TGCAGTGCTAGAGCCAGCGGTAATTCACCCCTCCACTTT. The encoded protein is CSARASGNSPLHF.

This clonotype showed up many times. The CDR3 sequence is CASSEARGYETQYF. CDR3 sequence (DNA): TGTGCCAGCAGTGAAGCGCGGGGATACGAGACCCAGTACTTC. The chain carries TRBV2 and TRBJ2-5; D perhaps matches TRBD2 (6 bases). The V gene lost 0 bases and the J gene lost 5 bases, with 10 bases spanning the gap. The germline gives CDR1 SNHLY, CDR2 FYNNEI. The CDR3 spans 14 residues.

This clonotype was detected many times. The rearrangement joins TRBV5-1 to TRBJ2-3; no reliable D call. The CDR3 has 14 residues. Germline CDR1 is SGHRS and CDR2 is YFSETQ. Trimming stripped 0 bases from V and 6 bases from J, with 11 bases between. The CDR3 sequence is CASSLAIPGDTQYF. The CDR3 DNA reads TGCGCCAGCAGCTTGGCCATCCCTGGGGATACGCAGTATTTT.